The subject of this entry is one T cell receptor (beta chain). This entry is derived from a study of shared clonotypes between healthy human individuals. V lost 7 bases to trimming and J lost 13 bases, with 17 bases between them. The CDR3 is made up of 10 amino acids. The germline CDR1 and CDR2 sequences are DFQATT and SNEGSKA (reference sequence). Produced via immunoSEQ multiplex PCR; TCRdb's table is partial and in-frame only. The sample includes tens of thousands of clones, about 63% of them seen just once. This sequence joins TRBV20-1 and TRBJ2-7; D may match TRBD1 or TRBD2 (5 bases each). The source material was memory CD8+ T cells sorted from blood. Subset of the sample: CD45RO+ cells pooled with CCR7-negative TemRA cells. The receptor was isolated from a man under 40 in good health. The CDR3 protein is CSDGGLGRYF. Written as DNA, the CDR3 is TGCAGTGATGGAGGCTTGGGGCGATACTTC.